What follows are 12 T cell receptor beta chains derived from one specimen sequenced in a study of blood T cell repertoires in COVID-19 (dated by TCRdb to 2018 to 2020). The library was built by means of the immunoSEQ multiplex PCR assay. This is the immuneACCESS table as TCRdb keeps it, with only in-frame sequences that have V and J called. A part of the clones is gone; compared with another copy, unresolved V genes explain less than half, and the rest is unexplained. The sample includes approximately 100,000 clones, with about four fifths observed a single time. The top ten constitute more than 4.5% of the sample. Input material: peripheral blood. The receptors originated from a man aged 60 to 75 with acute or convalescent COVID-19.

The chain links TRBV9 to TRBJ1-3, with TRBD1 as a possible D gene (5 bases). V lost 3 bases to trimming and J lost 4 bases, with 14 bases between them. Germline CDR1 SGDLS, CDR2 YYNGEE. The CDR3 totals 15 residues. CDR3 nucleotides: TGTGCCAGCAGCGCGATGGCCCAGGGCGGAAACACCATATATTTT. The encoded protein is CASSAMAQGGNTIYF.

The rearrangement joins TRBV10-3 to TRBJ1-1, with D perhaps TRBD1 (6 bases). Germline V gene sequence: CDR1 ENHRY, CDR2 SYGVKD. The CDR3 contains 14 residues. V lost 4 bases to trimming and J lost 5 bases, with 14 bases between them. CDR3 amino acids: CAISGDTGSTEAFF. The CDR3 DNA follows: TGTGCCATCAGTGGGGACACAGGGTCGACTGAAGCTTTCTTT.

The CDR3 reads CASSLTSHTGSAGELFF. DNA of the CDR3: TGTGCCAGCAGCTTAACGTCGCACACAGGGAGCGCCGGGGAGCTGTTTTTT. V usage is TRBV7-3 and J usage is TRBJ2-2; tentative D call: TRBD1 (6 bases). Germline assignment: CDR1 SGHTA and CDR2 FQGTGA. The CDR3 runs 17 residues. The V end was cut by 0 bases, the J end by 6 bases, with 17 bases between. The variable domain in full, with the rest retrieved from reference TRBV7-3 and TRBJ2-2, is GAGVSQTPSNKVTEKGKYVELRCDPISGHTALYWYRQSLGQGPEFLIYFQGTGAADDSGLPNDRFFAVRPEGSVSTLKIQRTERGDSAVYLCASSLTSHTGSAGELFFGEGSRLTVL.

The chain is built from TRBV11-3 and TRBJ2-3; 11 bases are a match to TRBD2. Germline CDR1 is SGHNT and CDR2 is YENEEA. The CDR3 length is 18 residues. V shed 5 bases and J 2 bases; nucleotides not matched to a gene: 12. The CDR3 loop reads CASSPREIAGGTTDTQYF. The CDR3, as DNA: TGTGCCAGCAGCCCTCGGGAGATAGCGGGGGGGACCACAGATACGCAGTATTTT.

A few counts support this clone. The rearrangement joins TRBV24-1 to TRBJ2-1; no clear D gene. The ends were cut back, 6 bases at V and 9 bases at J, with 11 bases in the middle. The CDR3 runs to 12 residues. In germline, CDR1 is KGHDR, CDR2 SFDVKD. CDR3 region: CATSLRSGEQFF. DNA for the CDR3: TGTGCCACCAGTTTGAGGTCGGGTGAGCAGTTCTTC.

This clone was counted between two and nine times. The rearrangement uses TRBV5-5 and TRBJ1-2; D is unresolved. Germline V gene data show CDR1 as SGHKS and CDR2 as YYEKEE (reference sequence). Deletions cut 0 bases from V and 7 bases from J, with 7 bases between. The CDR3 contains 12 residues. The CDR3 DNA is TGTGCCAGCAGCTTGGTTCCAGTTGGCTACACCTTC. Its translation: CASSLVPVGYTF. The full variable domain, with the rest looked up from reference TRBV5-5 and TRBJ1-2, is DAGVTQSPTHLIKTRGQQVTLRCSPISGHKSVSWYQQVLGQGPQFIFQYYEKEERGRGNFPDRFSARQFPNYSSELNVNALLLGDSALYLCASSLVPVGYTFGSGTRLTVV.

This clone was recorded once. The chain has TRBV7-8 and TRBJ2-1, with D possibly TRBD2 on 6 matching bases. V gave up 2 bases and J gave up 0 bases, with 11 bases separating them. The germline CDR1 and CDR2 sequences are SGHVS and FQNEAQ. The CDR3 totals 16 residues. The CDR3 nucleotides are TGTGCCAGCAGCTTAATTGGGGGGAACTCCTACAATGAGCAGTTCTTC. Its protein is CASSLIGGNSYNEQFF.

The chain carries TRBV2 and TRBJ2-5; maybe TRBD1 (6 bases). Germline V CDR1 and CDR2: SNHLY, FYNNEI. The CDR3 covers 13 residues. Trimming took 5 bases from V and 0 from J, leaving 7 bases between them. This CDR3 is CASSQGYQETQYF. The DNA of the CDR3 is TGTGCCAGCAGTCAGGGGTACCAAGAGACCCAGTACTTC.

The J gene is TRBJ2-6, the V gene TRBV19; D gene uncertain. This CDR3 contains 14 residues. Trimming shortened V by 5 bases and J by 1 base, and 6 bases separated the two germline ends. Germline CDR1 LNHDA, CDR2 SQIVND (reference sequence). The CDR3 is CASSLASGANVLTF. In DNA form, the CDR3 reads TGTGCCAGTAGTCTGGCTTCTGGGGCCAACGTCCTGACTTTC.

With regard to this clone: An end of the junction does not agree with germline; a read error may underlie this. Other DNA sequences in the same sample also yield this CDR3. The chain employs TRBV7-2 and TRBJ1-5, with D possibly matching TRBD1 (6 bases). Germline-derived CDR1 and CDR2 are SGHTA and FQGNSA. This CDR3 spans 15 amino acids. The DNA of the CDR3 is TGTGCTAGCAGCTTCGACAGGAGCGATGGGAAGCCCCAGCATTTT. Amino acids: CASSFDRSDGKPQHF.

In this sample, this clone turned up a few times. This rearrangement joins TRBV6-5 to TRBJ2-7; 7 bases map to TRBD1. Germline V gives CDR1 MNHEY, CDR2 SVGAGI. The trim removed 7 bases at V and 4 bases at J, leaving 13 bases unmatched. The CDR3 loop spans 15 amino acids. The DNA for the CDR3 is TGTGCCAGCACCCAAGACAGGGATCCCCTATACGAGCAGTACTTC. Translation: CASTQDRDPLYEQYF.

J is TRBJ2-7 and V is TRBV15, with a tentative D call TRBD2 (6 bases). The CDR3 has 13 amino acids. Germline CDR1 and CDR2: LNHNV and YYDKDF (reference sequence). With 0 bases removed from V and 3 bases from J, the gap between germline ends came to 6 bases. The CDR3: CATSRDSGYEQYF. CDR3 in DNA: TGTGCCACCAGCAGAGATAGCGGCTACGAGCAGTACTTC.